This is a list of T cell receptor beta chains from one sample in a study of T cell changes during pregnancy in multiple sclerosis. Only in-frame clones appear in the TCRdb table, and some are missing; sequencing was by immunoSEQ multiplex PCR. The sample includes approximately 52,000 clones, 85% to 95% of them seen just once. Source: CD4+ T cells from peripheral blood mononuclear cells, taken in the third trimester of pregnancy. These receptors originate from a female donor with multiple sclerosis, enrolled in a pregnancy study. Both conserved end residues are part of each CDR3. A D gene is named only where the DNA matches it firmly. The size of a clone is reported for some rows only, either as once, few or many, or as a class for expanded clones.

j_call v_call d_call clone_size cdr3_aa cdr3_nt
TRBJ2-7 TRBV28 TRBD2 . CASRSTSGRSIYEQYF TGTGCCAGCAGATCGACTAGCGGGAGGTCTATCTACGAGCAGTACTTC
TRBJ1-1 TRBV5-5 . . CASSYRPGVSTEAFF TGTGCCAGCAGCTACCGGCCCGGGGTGAGCACTGAAGCTTTCTTT
TRBJ1-1 TRBV2 TRBD1 . CASSGGTGSTEAFF TGTGCCAGCAGTGGTGGGACAGGGAGTACTGAAGCTTTCTTT
TRBJ1-5 TRBV19 TRBD1 . CASSAKSGTGSNQPQHF TGTGCCAGTAGTGCTAAATCCGGGACAGGGAGTAATCAGCCCCAGCATTTT
TRBJ1-3 TRBV7-3 TRBD1 . CASSSTGAGNTIYF TGTGCCAGCAGTTCGACAGGGGCTGGAAACACCATATATTTT
TRBJ2-5 TRBV5-1 . . CASSLSRARQETQYF TGCGCCAGCAGCTTGTCCAGGGCCCGCCAAGAGACCCAGTACTTC
TRBJ2-2 TRBV7-3 . . CASSSKSGQNTGELFF TGTGCCAGCAGCTCCAAATCGGGACAGAACACCGGGGAGCTGTTTTTT
TRBJ1-4 TRBV19 . . CASSIWGDEKLFF TGTGCCAGTAGTATATGGGGGGATGAAAAACTGTTTTTT
TRBJ2-2 TRBV6-1 . . CASSPLGGGELFF TGTGCCAGCAGCCCTTTAGGGGGCGGGGAGCTGTTTTTT
TRBJ1-2 TRBV5-5 TRBD1 . CASSFTPGTGDNYGYTF TGTGCCAGCAGCTTCACTCCCGGGACAGGGGATAACTATGGCTACACCTTC
TRBJ2-7 TRBV28 . . CASSFPLGRGEQYF TGTGCCAGCAGTTTCCCACTTGGGAGAGGTGAGCAGTACTTC
TRBJ1-2 TRBV7-9 . . CASSRLGGNGYTF TGTGCCAGCAGTAGGCTCGGGGGGAATGGCTACACCTTC
TRBJ2-7 TRBV14 TRBD1 . CASRRTGDTYEQYF TGTGCCAGCAGGAGGACAGGGGACACCTACGAGCAGTACTTC
TRBJ1-1 TRBV5-1 . . CASSLAGQNTEAFF TGCGCCAGCAGCTTGGCCGGACAGAACACTGAAGCTTTCTTT
TRBJ2-5 TRBV7-8 . . CASSQVGSKETQYF TGTGCCAGCAGCCAAGTGGGCAGTAAAGAGACCCAGTACTTC
TRBJ2-3 TRBV5-1 . . CASSLALATDTQYF TGCGCCAGCAGCTTGGCTCTAGCTACAGATACGCAGTATTTT
TRBJ1-1 TRBV27 . . CASSLAGRGTEAFF TGTGCCAGCAGTTTAGCAGGTCGGGGCACTGAAGCTTTCTTT
TRBJ1-5 TRBV7-2 TRBD1 few CASSRDRVQPQHF TGTGCCAGCAGCCGGGACAGGGTTCAGCCCCAGCATTTT
TRBJ2-1 TRBV7-8 . once CASSLALVASSNEQFF TGTGCCAGCAGCTTAGCACTGGTCGCTAGTTCGAATGAGCAGTTCTTC
TRBJ1-2 TRBV30 TRBD1 . CAWSGDSWGGYTF TGTGCCTGGAGTGGGGACAGTTGGGGTGGCTACACCTTC
TRBJ2-2 TRBV23-1 . . CASSPSWGHPKNTGELFF TGCGCCAGCAGTCCTTCCTGGGGACATCCTAAGAACACCGGGGAGCTGTTTTTT
TRBJ1-5 TRBV30 . . CAWSSEQGRYQPQHF TGTGCCTGGAGTTCAGAACAGGGTCGGTATCAGCCCCAGCATTTT
TRBJ2-2 TRBV21-1 . . CASSKVAEGDRGAGELFF TGTGCCAGCAGCAAAGTCGCGGAGGGGGACAGGGGGGCCGGGGAGCTGTTTTTT
TRBJ2-3 TRBV9 . . CASSLGQIYTDTQYF TGTGCCAGCAGCCTAGGACAGATTTACACAGATACGCAGTATTTT
TRBJ2-7 TRBV2 . . CASRRTVYEQYF TGTGCCAGCAGGAGGACAGTTTACGAGCAGTACTTC
TRBJ1-5 TRBV7-9 TRBD1 once CASSLSRTGVNQPQHF TGTGCCAGCAGCTTATCGAGGACAGGAGTCAATCAGCCCCAGCATTTT
TRBJ2-3 TRBV23-1 . . CASSRRRFTDTQYF TGCGCCAGCAGTCGTCGCAGATTTACAGATACGCAGTATTTT
TRBJ2-3 TRBV28 . . CASSLNGRGPDTQYF TGTGCCAGCAGTTTGAACGGGAGAGGGCCAGATACGCAGTATTTT